A selection of T cell receptor beta chains follows, all from one sample in a study of T cell repertoires in cytomegalovirus infection. No antigen has been assigned to these receptors. TCRdb used MiXCR to reprocess the reads, holding one entry per CDR3 protein. Here the sample spans hundreds of thousands of distinct CDR3 sequences, less than 40% being singletons. The source was cultured CD8+ T cells from PBMCs, collected from culture after CMV antigen stimulation. The origin of the receptors is a human donor in good health (CMV status not recorded). Some clones in this sample may be carry-over from other donors' samples. CDR3s include the opening cysteine and the closing phenylalanine or tryptophan. Each record gives: J gene, D gene, V gene, clone size, CDR3 protein, CDR3 DNA. D genes are given only for firm matches. Only some rows state a clone size, as once, few, many or a class for expanded clones.

j_gene: TRBJ2-5; d_gene: .; v_gene: TRBV5-6; abundance: .; CDR3aa: CASSLRARGETQYF; CDR3nt: TGTGCCAGCAGCTTGAGAGCCCGTGGGGAGACCCAGTACTTC
j_gene: TRBJ1-1; d_gene: .; v_gene: TRBV24-1; abundance: few; CDR3aa: CATSDLVRAFF; CDR3nt: TGTGCCACCAGTGATTTGGTGAGAGCTTTCTTT
j_gene: TRBJ2-7; d_gene: TRBD1; v_gene: TRBV7-2; abundance: few; CDR3aa: CASSPGQGIGYEQYF; CDR3nt: TGTGCCAGCAGTCCGGGACAGGGAATCGGGTACGAGCAGTACTTC
j_gene: TRBJ1-3; d_gene: .; v_gene: TRBV7-6; abundance: many; CDR3aa: CASSPDGESSGNTIYF; CDR3nt: TGTGCCAGCAGCCCCGACGGGGAGAGCTCTGGAAACACCATATATTTT
j_gene: TRBJ2-1; d_gene: TRBD2; v_gene: TRBV20-1; abundance: .; CDR3aa: CSAMTSGGADEQFF; CDR3nt: TGCAGTGCTATGACTAGCGGGGGGGCGGATGAGCAGTTCTTC
j_gene: TRBJ2-1; d_gene: .; v_gene: TRBV6-1; abundance: many; CDR3aa: CASSEVATTYNEQFF; CDR3nt: TGTGCCAGCAGTGAAGTGGCGACAACTTACAATGAGCAGTTCTTC
j_gene: TRBJ2-3; d_gene: TRBD2; v_gene: TRBV6-6; abundance: many; CDR3aa: CASSYGTSSHTDTQYF; CDR3nt: TGTGCCAGCAGTTATGGGACTAGCTCCCACACAGATACGCAGTATTTT
j_gene: TRBJ1-1; d_gene: .; v_gene: TRBV9; abundance: .; CDR3aa: CASAEWENTEAFF; CDR3nt: TGTGCCAGCGCGGAATGGGAGAACACTGAAGCTTTCTTT
j_gene: TRBJ1-3; d_gene: .; v_gene: TRBV12-3/TRBV12-4; abundance: many; CDR3aa: CASSQNTPQGRSGNTIYF; CDR3nt: TGTGCCAGCAGTCAGAACACGCCTCAGGGGCGCTCTGGAAACACCATATATTTT
j_gene: TRBJ2-5; d_gene: TRBD1; v_gene: TRBV12-3/TRBV12-4; abundance: many; CDR3aa: CASSRTTGGAETQYF; CDR3nt: TGTGCCAGCAGTAGAACGACAGGGGGCGCCGAGACCCAGTACTTC
j_gene: TRBJ2-5; d_gene: .; v_gene: TRBV7-6; abundance: .; CDR3aa: CASSLGMAPRDF; CDR3nt: TGTGCCAGCAGCTTAGGGATGGCCCCACGGGACTTC
j_gene: TRBJ2-2; d_gene: .; v_gene: TRBV28; abundance: few; CDR3aa: CASSRSRAGELFF; CDR3nt: TGTGCCAGCAGTAGATCTAGAGCCGGGGAGCTGTTTTTT
j_gene: TRBJ1-5; d_gene: .; v_gene: TRBV12-3/TRBV12-4; abundance: many; CDR3aa: CASKGQDSNQPQHF; CDR3nt: TGTGCCAGCAAGGGTCAGGATAGCAATCAGCCCCAGCATTTT
j_gene: TRBJ1-5; d_gene: .; v_gene: TRBV6-2/TRBV6-3; abundance: few; CDR3aa: CASSPSVDYQPQHF; CDR3nt: TGTGCCAGCAGTCCCTCCGTGGACTATCAGCCCCAGCATTTT
j_gene: TRBJ2-2; d_gene: TRBD1; v_gene: TRBV6-1; abundance: .; CDR3aa: CASSYLGTGGELFF; CDR3nt: TGTGCCAGCAGTTACCTCGGGACAGGCGGGGAGCTGTTTTTT
j_gene: TRBJ1-2; d_gene: TRBD1; v_gene: TRBV6-2/TRBV6-3; abundance: .; CDR3aa: CASSYYDGQGDYGYTF; CDR3nt: TGTGCCAGCAGTTATTACGATGGACAGGGGGACTATGGCTACACCTTC
j_gene: TRBJ2-1; d_gene: .; v_gene: TRBV6-6; abundance: few; CDR3aa: CASSYGGEPSFF; CDR3nt: TGTGCCAGCAGTTACGGGGGAGAACCGTCCTTCTTC
j_gene: TRBJ2-1; d_gene: .; v_gene: TRBV6-2/TRBV6-3; abundance: many; CDR3aa: CASSPLGGGSYNEQFF; CDR3nt: TGTGCCAGCAGCCCCCTAGGGGGAGGCTCCTACAATGAGCAGTTCTTC
j_gene: TRBJ2-5; d_gene: .; v_gene: TRBV28; abundance: .; CDR3aa: CASSYTLVGQETQYF; CDR3nt: TGTGCCAGCAGTTATACCCTGGTGGGGCAAGAGACCCAGTACTTC
j_gene: TRBJ1-5; d_gene: .; v_gene: TRBV7-6; abundance: .; CDR3aa: CVSSPAGEGQPQHF; CDR3nt: TGTGTCAGCAGCCCTGCAGGGGAGGGACAGCCCCAGCATTTT
j_gene: TRBJ1-1; d_gene: TRBD1; v_gene: TRBV7-8; abundance: many; CDR3aa: CASSFGSTGSEAFF; CDR3nt: TGTGCCAGCAGCTTCGGATCGACAGGGTCTGAAGCTTTCTTT
j_gene: TRBJ2-7; d_gene: .; v_gene: TRBV19; abundance: .; CDR3aa: CASSTTGHRNPYEQYF; CDR3nt: TGTGCCAGTAGTACAACGGGACACCGAAATCCCTACGAGCAGTACTTC
j_gene: TRBJ2-4; d_gene: .; v_gene: TRBV4-3; abundance: few; CDR3aa: CASSQERQGLGAKNIQYF; CDR3nt: TGCGCCAGCAGCCAAGAGAGGCAGGGGCTGGGGGCCAAAAACATTCAGTACTTC
j_gene: TRBJ1-4; d_gene: .; v_gene: TRBV15; abundance: .; CDR3aa: CATRIRGNEKLFF; CDR3nt: TGTGCCACCAGGATCAGGGGAAATGAAAAACTGTTTTTT
j_gene: TRBJ2-2; d_gene: .; v_gene: TRBV6-2/TRBV6-3; abundance: .; CDR3aa: CASSYSMGSNTGELFF; CDR3nt: TGTGCCAGCAGTTACTCTATGGGGTCTAACACCGGGGAGCTGTTTTTT
j_gene: TRBJ2-1; d_gene: TRBD2; v_gene: TRBV12-3/TRBV12-4; abundance: few; CDR3aa: CASSLASGVEQFF; CDR3nt: TGTGCCAGCAGTTTGGCTAGCGGGGTCGAGCAGTTCTTC
j_gene: TRBJ1-2; d_gene: .; v_gene: TRBV27; abundance: many; CDR3aa: CASSFGGTYGYTF; CDR3nt: TGTGCCAGCAGCTTCGGAGGTACCTATGGCTACACCTTC
j_gene: TRBJ2-5; d_gene: .; v_gene: TRBV7-9; abundance: .; CDR3aa: CASSSAREQETQYF; CDR3nt: TGTGCCAGCAGTTCTGCCCGGGAGCAAGAGACCCAGTACTTC